This paragraph covers one TCR beta chain sequence. This record comes from a study of blood T cell repertoires in COVID-19. Study-wide context: From T cells, B-cell-depleted T cells, or PBMCs came the material, which was cDNA or gDNA.

In the original analysis: Amplified reference gene primers provided the basis for estimating nucleated cell counts. Produced via immunoSEQ multiplex PCR; TCRdb's table is partial and in-frame only. V and J calls and clone size come straight from that table; D and trimming were deduced from the DNA. The sample consists of 200,000 to 300,000 clones, around 86% of them appearing once. In germline, CDR1 is SGHRS, CDR2 YFSETQ. Trimming took off 0 bases at V and 1 base at J, with 15 bases between the two ends. The CDR3 extends over 17 amino acids. The V gene is TRBV5-1, the J gene TRBJ2-3; D might be TRBD1 (7 bases). The receptor was derived from a woman in her sixties or seventies with active or convalescent COVID-19. Material: peripheral blood. The CDR3, as DNA: TGCGCCAGCAGCTTGGAGACAGGGAGGTGGGGCACAGATACGCAGTATTTT. It codes for CASSLETGRWGTDTQYF.